These T cell receptor beta chains were read from a single sample in a study of T-cell memory formation after mild COVID-19. TCRdb analysed the 5' RACE reads with MiXCR anew, one entry per CDR3 protein. The sample lists about 90,000 distinct CDR3 sequences, roughly an eighth occurring once. Sequencing was carried out using PBMCs or a T cell subset sorted from them (not recorded which). These receptors were obtained from an adult woman who had mild COVID-19 (a few samples of this study predate the infection). Cell type and time point are not known. Each CDR3 is given with its conserved first and last residue. D genes are given only for firm matches. Clone size is stated in some rows and not others, as once, few, many or a class when expanded.

TGTGCCAGTAATGGGGGGCTAATTAGCAATCAGCCCCAGCATTTT,CASNGGLISNQPQHF,NA,TRBV19,NA,TRBJ1-5
TGTGCCAGCAGCTTACTTATCAATGAGCAGTTCTTC,CASSLLINEQFF,NA,TRBV11-2,NA,TRBJ2-1
TGTGCCAGCGGCTCGACTAGCGCAGTAGATACGCAGTATTTT,CASGSTSAVDTQYF,NA,TRBV12-3/TRBV12-4,TRBD2,TRBJ2-3
TGCAGTGCTAGACTAGCAGCATCCTACGAGCAGTACTTC,CSARLAASYEQYF,many,TRBV20-1,NA,TRBJ2-7
TGCGCCAGCAGCCAAGATTGGGAGTCATCGAGCTCCTACGAGCAGTACTTC,CASSQDWESSSSYEQYF,NA,TRBV4-3,NA,TRBJ2-7
TGCGCCAGCAGCCCCTTCACGGGGCCCCCCAATGAGCAGTTCTTC,CASSPFTGPPNEQFF,few,TRBV5-1,NA,TRBJ2-1
TGTGCCAGCAGCCCAAGTCAGGGGAGGGACGAGCAGTACTTC,CASSPSQGRDEQYF,NA,TRBV7-2,NA,TRBJ2-7
TGTGCCAGCAGTGCCAGGGGCACCACAGATACGCAGTATTTT,CASSARGTTDTQYF,few,TRBV2,NA,TRBJ2-3
TGTGCCAGCAGCTTGACCCAGGGTTCGGAGCAGTACTTC,CASSLTQGSEQYF,many,TRBV5-6,NA,TRBJ2-7
TGTGCCAGCAGTTTATACGGGCAGGGCAACGAGCAGTACTTC,CASSLYGQGNEQYF,many,TRBV12-3/TRBV12-4,NA,TRBJ2-7
TGTGCCAGCAGCTTGGGGTGGGGAGCGTCGGACGAAGTAGGCTACACCTTC,CASSLGWGASDEVGYTF,NA,TRBV7-9,NA,TRBJ1-2
TGTGCCAGCAGTACAGCGGGAGAGGGTGAGACCCAGTACTTC,CASSTAGEGETQYF,NA,TRBV14,TRBD2,TRBJ2-5
TGTGCCAGCAGCCCCTTCGGGGGCCCTAGCACAGATACGCAGTATTTT,CASSPFGGPSTDTQYF,NA,TRBV27,NA,TRBJ2-3
TGTGCCAGCAGCTTGGACAGGGGCGGCTACACCTTC,CASSLDRGGYTF,NA,TRBV5-6,TRBD1,TRBJ1-2
TGCAGTGCCAGTACAACAAACACCTACGAGCAGTACTTC,CSASTTNTYEQYF,few,TRBV20-1,NA,TRBJ2-7
TGCGCCAGCAGCTTTATGCAAGCGGCATCCACTGAAGCTTTCTTT,CASSFMQAASTEAFF,NA,TRBV5-1,NA,TRBJ1-1
TGTGCCACCAGCGGGGTTAGGGGGATCTCCTACAATGAGCAGTTCTTC,CATSGVRGISYNEQFF,few,TRBV25-1,NA,TRBJ2-1
TGTGCCAGCAGCGTATCGGGACAGGGGTACAACGAGCAGTACTTC,CASSVSGQGYNEQYF,few,TRBV9,TRBD1,TRBJ2-7
TGTGCCAGCAGCCAAAGGACAGGGGGCAGCGACGAGCAGTACTTC,CASSQRTGGSDEQYF,NA,TRBV4-2,TRBD1,TRBJ2-7
TGCAGTGCTGGATTTCCGGGATCACAAGAGACCCAGTACTTC,CSAGFPGSQETQYF,few,TRBV20-1,NA,TRBJ2-5
TGTGCCAGCAGCTCCCTAGCGGGAGCGGACAATGAGCAGTTCTTC,CASSSLAGADNEQFF,many,TRBV7-9,TRBD2,TRBJ2-1
TGTGCCAGCAGCTCCGAGGTTTATGGCTACACCTTC,CASSSEVYGYTF,NA,TRBV5-4,NA,TRBJ1-2
TGTGCCAGCAGCTTAGCTTCCCCAGGGGGTGCCTACGAGCAGTACTTC,CASSLASPGGAYEQYF,few,TRBV7-8,TRBD1,TRBJ2-7
TGTGCCATCAGTGACCCCCCAGCGGGGGGCACAGATACGCAGTATTTT,CAISDPPAGGTDTQYF,few,TRBV10-3,TRBD2,TRBJ2-3
TGCAGCGTTGAATCTGGAGAAAAGAACACCGGGGAGCTGTTTTTT,CSVESGEKNTGELFF,NA,TRBV29-1,NA,TRBJ2-2
TGTGCCAGCAGCTCCCGGGACTTTGACTACGAGCAGTACTTC,CASSSRDFDYEQYF,few,TRBV5-6,NA,TRBJ2-7
TGCAGCGGAAACGGGGGGGCGATTAGCACAGATACGCAGTATTTT,CSGNGGAISTDTQYF,NA,TRBV29-1,TRBD2,TRBJ2-3
TGCGCCAGCAGCTACTACACAGGGGCGGGGGAGCAGTACTTC,CASSYYTGAGEQYF,NA,TRBV5-1,NA,TRBJ2-7